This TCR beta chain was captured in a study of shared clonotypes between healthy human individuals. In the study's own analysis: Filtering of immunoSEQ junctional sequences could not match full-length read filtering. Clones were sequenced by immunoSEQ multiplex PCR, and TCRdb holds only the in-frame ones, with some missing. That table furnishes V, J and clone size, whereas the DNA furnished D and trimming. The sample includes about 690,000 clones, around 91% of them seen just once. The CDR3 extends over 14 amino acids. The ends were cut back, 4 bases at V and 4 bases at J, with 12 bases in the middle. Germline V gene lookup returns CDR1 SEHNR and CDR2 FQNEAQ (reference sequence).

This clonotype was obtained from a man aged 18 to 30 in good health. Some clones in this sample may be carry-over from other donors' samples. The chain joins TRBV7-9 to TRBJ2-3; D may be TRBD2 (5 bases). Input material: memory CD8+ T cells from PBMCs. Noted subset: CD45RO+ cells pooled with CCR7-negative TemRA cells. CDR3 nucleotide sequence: TGTGCCAGCAGCTCGGGAACCCGGGCAGATACGCAGTATTTT. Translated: CASSSGTRADTQYF. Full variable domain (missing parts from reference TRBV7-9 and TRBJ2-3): DTGVSQNPRHKITKRGQNVTFRCDPISEHNRLYWYRQTLGQGPEFLTYFQNEAQLEKSRLLSDRFSAERPKGSFSTLEIQRTEQGDSAMYLCASSSGTRADTQYFGPGTRLTVL.